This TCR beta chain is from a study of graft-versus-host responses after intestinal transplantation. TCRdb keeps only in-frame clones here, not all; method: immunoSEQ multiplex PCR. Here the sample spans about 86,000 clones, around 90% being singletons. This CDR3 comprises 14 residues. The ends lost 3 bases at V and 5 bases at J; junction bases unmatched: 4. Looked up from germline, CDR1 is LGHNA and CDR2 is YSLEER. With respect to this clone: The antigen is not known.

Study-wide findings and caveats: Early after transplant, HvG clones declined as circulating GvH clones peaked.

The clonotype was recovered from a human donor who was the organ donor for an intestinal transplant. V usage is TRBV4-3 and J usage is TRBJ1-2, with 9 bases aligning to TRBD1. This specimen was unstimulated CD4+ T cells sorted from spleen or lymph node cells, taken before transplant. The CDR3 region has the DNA TGCGCCAGCAGCCATACCGGGACAGGGTATGGCTACACCTTC. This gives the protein CASSHTGTGYGYTF.